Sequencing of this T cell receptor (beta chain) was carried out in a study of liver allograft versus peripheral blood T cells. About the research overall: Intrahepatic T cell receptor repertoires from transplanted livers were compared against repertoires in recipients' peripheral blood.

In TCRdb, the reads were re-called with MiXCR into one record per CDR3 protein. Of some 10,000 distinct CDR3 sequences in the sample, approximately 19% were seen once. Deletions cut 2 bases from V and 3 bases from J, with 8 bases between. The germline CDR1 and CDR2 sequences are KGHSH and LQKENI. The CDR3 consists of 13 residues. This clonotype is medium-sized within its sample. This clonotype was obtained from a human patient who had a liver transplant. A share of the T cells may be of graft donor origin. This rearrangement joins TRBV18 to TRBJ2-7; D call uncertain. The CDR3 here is CASSPGQVYEQYF. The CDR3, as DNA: TGTGCCAGCTCACCAGGGCAGGTCTACGAGCAGTACTTC.